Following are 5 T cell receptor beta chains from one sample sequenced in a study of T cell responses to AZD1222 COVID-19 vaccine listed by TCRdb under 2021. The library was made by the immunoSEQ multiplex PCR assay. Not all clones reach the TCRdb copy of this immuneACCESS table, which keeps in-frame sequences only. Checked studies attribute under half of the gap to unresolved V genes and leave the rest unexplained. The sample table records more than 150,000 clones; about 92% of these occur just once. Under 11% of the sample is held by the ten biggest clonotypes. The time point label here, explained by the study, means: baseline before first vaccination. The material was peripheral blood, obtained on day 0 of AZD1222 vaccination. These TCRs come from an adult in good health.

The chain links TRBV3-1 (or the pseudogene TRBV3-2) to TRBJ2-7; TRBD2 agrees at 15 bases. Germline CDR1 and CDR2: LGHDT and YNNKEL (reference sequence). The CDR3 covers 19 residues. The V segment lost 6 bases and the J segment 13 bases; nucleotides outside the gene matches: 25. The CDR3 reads CASRNTGTSGRSRPSGEYF. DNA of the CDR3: TGTGCCAGCAGAAATACCGGGACTAGCGGGAGGAGCCGGCCGAGTGGGGAATACTTC.

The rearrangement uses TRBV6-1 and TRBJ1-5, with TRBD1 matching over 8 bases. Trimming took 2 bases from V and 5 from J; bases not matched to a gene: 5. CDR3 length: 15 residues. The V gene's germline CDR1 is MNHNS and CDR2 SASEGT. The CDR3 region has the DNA TGTGCCAGCAGTGAACAGGGGGCGAGGTATCAGCCCCAGCATTTT. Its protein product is CASSEQGARYQPQHF.

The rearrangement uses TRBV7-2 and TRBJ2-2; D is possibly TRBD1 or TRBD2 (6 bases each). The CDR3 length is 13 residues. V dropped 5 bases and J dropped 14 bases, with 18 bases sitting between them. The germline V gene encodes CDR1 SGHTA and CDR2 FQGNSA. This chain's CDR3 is CASSGPDRGQLFF. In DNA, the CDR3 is TGTGCCAGCAGCGGACCCGATCGGGGGCAACTGTTTTTT.

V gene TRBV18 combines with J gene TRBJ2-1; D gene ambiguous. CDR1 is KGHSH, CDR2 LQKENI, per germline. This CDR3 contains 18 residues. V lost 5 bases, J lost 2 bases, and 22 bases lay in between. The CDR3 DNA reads TGTGCCAGCTCAAAGGAAATCAGTTCGGTCGCCCCCTACAATGAGCAGTTCTTC. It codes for CASSKEISSVAPYNEQFF.

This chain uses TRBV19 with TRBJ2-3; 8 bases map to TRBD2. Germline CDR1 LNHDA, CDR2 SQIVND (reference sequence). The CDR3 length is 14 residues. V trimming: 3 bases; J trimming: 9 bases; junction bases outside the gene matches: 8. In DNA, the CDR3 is TGTGCCAGTAGTATCGCGGGGGGTCATGGGACGCAGTATTTT. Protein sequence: CASSIAGGHGTQYF.